The 20 T cell receptor beta chains presented below share a single source sample, sequenced in a study of T cells after yellow fever vaccination. TCRdb re-analysed the 5' RACE reads in MiXCR, keeping a single row per CDR3 protein. The sample yields over 150,000 distinct CDR3 sequences, approximately 6.2% seen once. Material: CD4+ T cells sorted from PBMCs, obtained on the day of the first yellow fever vaccination. The receptor set was obtained from a man aged 18 to 29 who received the YFV17D yellow fever vaccine.

This clonotype was counted only a few times. The chain joins TRBV5-1 to TRBJ1-1; the D is unclear. V lost 2 bases and J 1 base, leaving 9 bases between the germline ends. Germline CDR1 is SGHRS and CDR2 is YFSETQ. The CDR3 runs to 14 residues. The DNA for the CDR3 is TGCGCCAGCAGCTTAGACGGAAGGAACACTGAAGCTTTCTTT. Translation: CASSLDGRNTEAFF.

This clonotype was picked up many times. V and J are TRBV5-1 and TRBJ2-3; TRBD2 matches at 12 bases. The CDR3 has 17 residues. Germline loops: CDR1 SGHRS, CDR2 YFSETQ. V shed 4 bases and J 3 bases; nucleotides not matched to a gene: 9. DNA of the CDR3: TGCGCCAGCAGCCCGGAGACCGGGACTAGCGGGACAGATACGCAGTATTTT. Translation: CASSPETGTSGTDTQYF.

This rearrangement joins TRBV6-1 to TRBJ1-4; D may be TRBD1 (6 bases). The CDR3 consists of 15 residues. Germline V gene sequence: CDR1 MNHNS, CDR2 SASEGT. V shed 6 bases and J shed 2 bases, with 13 bases lying between them. CDR3 loop: CASREGGVTNEKLFF. The DNA of the CDR3 is TGTGCCAGCAGGGAGGGGGGGGTCACTAATGAAAAACTGTTTTTT.

This clonotype has a handful of counts. This chain connects TRBV27 to TRBJ2-1, with TRBD2 matching 8 bases. Germline-derived CDR1 and CDR2 are MNHEY and SMNVEV (reference sequence). The CDR3 runs to 15 residues. The V gene end was trimmed by 6 bases and the J gene end by 6 bases; junction bases not matched to a gene: 10. The CDR3 DNA is TGTGCCAGCAGCAGCGCGGGGGGCCCACTCAATGAGCAGTTCTTC. Its protein is CASSSAGGPLNEQFF.

This clonotype was counted at least ten times. The gene calls are TRBV5-6 and TRBJ1-4; D unclear. Germline CDR1 and CDR2: SGHDT and YYEEEE. The CDR3 has 13 residues. Trimming stripped 4 bases from V and 5 bases from J, with 9 bases between. Here the CDR3 DNA reads TGTGCCAGCAGCCAGCCGCCCAATGAAAAACTGTTTTTT. Amino acid sequence: CASSQPPNEKLFF.

V is TRBV7-2 and J is TRBJ2-2; 7 positions match TRBD1. Looked up from germline, CDR1 is SGHTA and CDR2 is FQGNSA. The CDR3 covers 19 residues. Losses at the gene ends were 3 bases for V and 5 bases for J; bases not matched to a gene: 18. CDR3 residues: CASSFSFMSGQIYTGELFF. For the CDR3, the DNA is TGTGCCAGCAGCTTTAGTTTTATGTCGGGACAGATCTATACCGGGGAGCTGTTTTTT.

Concerning this clonotype: This may stem from a read error, because a much larger clone lies one nucleotide away. The CDR3 ends on some other residue instead of the conserved phenylalanine or tryptophan, so this is likely a read error. Written as DNA, the CDR3 is TGCGCCAGCAGCCCCTCGACAGTCCCCCTTGGCTACACCTTG. Amino acids: CASSPSTVPLGYTL. This chain connects TRBV4-3 to TRBJ1-2, with D maybe TRBD1 (5 bases). V lost 4 bases, J lost 7 bases, and 16 bases lay in between. The V gene's germline CDR1 is LGHNA and CDR2 YSLEER. The length of the CDR3 is 14 residues.

As concerns this clonotype: This may be a read error, as it is one base from a much larger clone. The CDR3 ends on some other residue instead of the conserved phenylalanine or tryptophan, so this is likely a read error. The rearrangement links TRBV6-4 to TRBJ2-1, with D tentatively TRBD2 (7 bases). The V end lost 7 bases, the J end lost 5 bases, and 15 bases lay between the germline ends. The CDR3 extends over 14 amino acids. Germline V gives CDR1 MRHNA, CDR2 SNTAGT. Written as DNA, the CDR3 is TGTGCCAGCAAAAAGGGGGGGGCGCACAATGAGCAGTTCTTA. Encoded protein: CASKKGGAHNEQFL.

CDR3 in DNA: TGCGCCAGCAGTCCCTCTATGCGGGGCTACAATGAGCAGTTCTTC. It yields the protein CASSPSMRGYNEQFF. The chain couples TRBV23-1 to TRBJ2-1; D possibly corresponds to TRBD2 (6 bases). TRBV23-1 counts as an open reading frame of uncertain function. Trimming left V 4 bases short and J 3 bases short, with 13 bases between. The CDR3 is made up of 15 amino acids.

This clonotype was seen repeatedly, ten times or more. The rearrangement joins TRBV3-1 to TRBJ2-5; D remains unclear. This CDR3 has 12 residues. Germline V gives CDR1 LGHDT, CDR2 YNNKEL (reference sequence). Trimming pared 0 bases from V and 5 bases from J, leaving 4 bases between. CDR3 sequence (DNA): TGTGCCAGCAGCCAAGACTTCGAGACCCAGTACTTC. Translating it yields CASSQDFETQYF.

Concerning this clonotype: A much larger clonotype is one base distant, so this may be a read error. The rearrangement uses TRBV6-1 and TRBJ2-7; D assignment may be TRBD1 or TRBD2 (5 bases each). This CDR3 is built from 15 residues. Trimming shortened V by 6 bases and J by 4 bases, and 19 bases separated the two germline ends. Germline CDR1 and CDR2: MNHNS and SASEGT. The CDR3 sequence: CASSSEGMGVYEQYV. CDR3 DNA sequence: TGTGCCAGCAGCTCGGAAGGGATGGGGGTTTACGAGCAGTACGTC.

The rearrangement links TRBV5-6 to TRBJ1-2, with a tentative D call TRBD1 (5 bases). The CDR3 consists of 15 residues. Germline-derived CDR1 and CDR2 are SGHDT and YYEEEE. Trimming pared 4 bases from V and 8 bases from J, leaving 21 bases between. The CDR3 bases are TGTGCCAGCAGCGGGGTAGACCGGGACCGAGGGGGCTACACCTTC. Its protein product is CASSGVDRDRGGYTF. Supplemented by reference TRBV5-6 and TRBJ1-2, the full variable domain reads DAGVTQSPTHLIKTRGQQVTLRCSPKSGHDTVSWYQQALGQGPQFIFQYYEEEERQRGNFPDRFSGHQFPNYSSELNVNALLLGDSALYLCASSGVDRDRGGYTFGSGTRLTVV.

This clonotype turned up a few times. The rearrangement links TRBV20-1 to TRBJ2-1, with TRBD1 matching over 8 bases. The CDR3 has 13 residues. After removal of 6 bases from V and 3 bases from J, the junction contained 4 bases not matched to a gene. Germline V lookup: CDR1 DFQATT, CDR2 SNEGSKA (reference sequence). The CDR3 bases are TGCAGTGCGAGGACAGGGATCTACAATGAGCAGTTCTTC. Amino acids: CSARTGIYNEQFF.

This clonotype was counted a few times. V gene TRBV20-1 combines with J gene TRBJ1-2; unclear D gene. V was trimmed by 0 bases and J by 3 bases, leaving 8 bases between them. The CDR3 totals 13 residues. Germline V gene sequence: CDR1 DFQATT, CDR2 SNEGSKA (reference sequence). Here the CDR3 DNA reads TGCAGTGCTAGAGATAACAGAGACTATGGCTACACCTTC. This gives the protein CSARDNRDYGYTF.

This rearrangement joins TRBV5-1 to TRBJ1-1; D not certain. Between the trimmed V and J ends, which lost 5 bases and 0 bases, there was a span of 26 bases. Germline values: CDR1 SGHRS, CDR2 YFSETQ. This CDR3 contains 19 residues. The CDR3 DNA follows: TGCGCCAGCAGGGGTGGTGAAGTTTTAAGTCGGCGAGTGAACACTGAAGCTTTCTTT. Translating it yields CASRGGEVLSRRVNTEAFF. Looking up the rest from reference TRBV5-1 and TRBJ1-1 gives the full variable domain: KAGVTQTPRYLIKTRGQQVTLSCSPISGHRSVSWYQQTPGQGLQFLFEYFSETQRNKGNFPGRFSGRQFSNSRSEMNVSTLELGDSALYLCASRGGEVLSRRVNTEAFFGQGTRLTVV.

This clonotype was found a few times. CDR3 coding DNA: TGCGCCAGCAGTCCATCGCCGCCCGGACAGGGAATTTTCAAGCGGAATCAGCCCCAGCATTTT. This gives the protein CASSPSPPGQGIFKRNQPQHF. The chain recombines TRBV10-1 with TRBJ1-5, with TRBD1 identical over 8 bases. CDR1 WNHNN and CDR2 SYGVQD come from the germline V gene (reference sequence). Trimming at V came to 5 bases and at J to 4 bases, leaving 25 bases not matched to a gene. The CDR3 is made up of 21 amino acids.

The chain uses TRBV18 and TRBJ1-5, with D possibly being TRBD1 (5 bases). The ends were cut back, 0 bases at V and 9 bases at J, with 12 bases in the middle. Germline-derived CDR1 and CDR2 are KGHSH and LQKENI. The CDR3 is made up of 14 amino acids. The CDR3 here is CASSPPSGLGPQHF. DNA of the CDR3: TGTGCCAGCTCACCACCGTCAGGGTTAGGGCCCCAGCATTTT.

This clonotype showed up many times. The V call is TRBV20-1, the J call TRBJ2-3; D uncertain. Germline assignment: CDR1 DFQATT and CDR2 SNEGSKA (reference sequence). V shed 0 bases and J shed 2 bases, with 9 bases lying between them. The CDR3 totals 14 residues. In DNA form, the CDR3 reads TGCAGTGCTAGAGATCAGGATCACACAGATACGCAGTATTTT. Translation: CSARDQDHTDTQYF.

This clonotype was detected many times. The chain has TRBV20-1 and TRBJ2-7; D is undetermined. Germline CDR1 and CDR2: DFQATT and SNEGSKA (reference sequence). The CDR3 contains 11 residues. V lost 4 bases and J lost 3, with 7 bases in between. CDR3 sequence: CSANSDYEQYV. CDR3 coding DNA: TGCAGTGCTAACAGTGACTACGAGCAGTACGTC.

The table lists this clonotype with a few counts. The V and J genes are TRBV9 and TRBJ2-4; D perhaps matches TRBD1 (6 bases). The CDR3 covers 16 residues. Germline assignment: CDR1 SGDLS and CDR2 YYNGEE. V dropped 3 bases and J dropped 3 bases, with 16 bases sitting between them. CDR3 amino acids: CASSGGQGNGKNIQYF. In nucleotides, the CDR3 is TGTGCCAGCAGCGGGGGACAAGGGAACGGCAAAAACATTCAGTACTTC. The full variable domain, in which reference TRBV9 and TRBJ2-4 provide the parts outside the CDR3, is DSGVTQTPKHLITATGQRVTLRCSPRSGDLSVYWYQQSLDQGLQFLIQYYNGEERAKGNILERFSAQQFPDLHSELNLSSLELGDSALYFCASSGGQGNGKNIQYFGAGTRLSVL.